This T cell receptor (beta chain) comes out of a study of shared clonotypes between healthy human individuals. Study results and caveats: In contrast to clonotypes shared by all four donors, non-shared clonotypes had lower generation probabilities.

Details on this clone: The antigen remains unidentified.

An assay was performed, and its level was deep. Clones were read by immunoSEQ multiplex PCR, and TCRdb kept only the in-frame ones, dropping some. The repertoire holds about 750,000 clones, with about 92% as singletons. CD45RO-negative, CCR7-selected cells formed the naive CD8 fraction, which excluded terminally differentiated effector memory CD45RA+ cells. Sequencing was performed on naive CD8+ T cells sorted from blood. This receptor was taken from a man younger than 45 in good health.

As DNA, the CDR3 is TGTGCCAGCAGCTTCGGGAGGACTGAAGCTTTCTTT. It specifies CASSFGRTEAFF. This chain uses TRBV5-5 with TRBJ1-1; no definite D call. This CDR3 comprises 12 residues. Trimming pared 2 bases from V and 5 bases from J, leaving 7 bases between. Germline CDR1 is SGHKS and CDR2 is YYEKEE (reference sequence).